This section outlines one T cell receptor (beta chain) sequence together with its context. The CDR3 loop spans 17 amino acids. Per germline, CDR1 MNHEY and CDR2 SVGEGT. The J segment lost 6 bases and the V segment lost 3 bases, leaving 13 bases of the junction unmatched. Which cohort a participant joined came from the clinical history participants gave. A COVID-19 case was met by exposed participants within 2 weeks before study entry. The data are from a study of blood T cell repertoires in COVID-19. Background on the study: The cDNA or gDNA used as material had been derived from T cells, B-cell-depleted T cells, or PBMCs.

The repertoire was sequenced with immunoSEQ multiplex PCR; TCRdb's copy has only in-frame clones and lacks some. This sample yields hundreds of thousands of clones, of which roughly 80% are seen a single time; about 5% belongs to the top ten. The rearrangement uses TRBV6-2 or TRBV6-3 and TRBJ2-2; TRBD2 agrees at 7 bases. This clonotype was obtained from a man aged 35 to 55 who had been exposed to COVID-19. The sequenced material came from PBMCs or T cells enriched from blood (not recorded which). CDR3 residues: CASSYYSSGIRAGELFF. CDR3 nucleotide sequence: TGTGCCAGCAGTTATTATTCCAGCGGGATTAGGGCCGGGGAGCTGTTTTTT.